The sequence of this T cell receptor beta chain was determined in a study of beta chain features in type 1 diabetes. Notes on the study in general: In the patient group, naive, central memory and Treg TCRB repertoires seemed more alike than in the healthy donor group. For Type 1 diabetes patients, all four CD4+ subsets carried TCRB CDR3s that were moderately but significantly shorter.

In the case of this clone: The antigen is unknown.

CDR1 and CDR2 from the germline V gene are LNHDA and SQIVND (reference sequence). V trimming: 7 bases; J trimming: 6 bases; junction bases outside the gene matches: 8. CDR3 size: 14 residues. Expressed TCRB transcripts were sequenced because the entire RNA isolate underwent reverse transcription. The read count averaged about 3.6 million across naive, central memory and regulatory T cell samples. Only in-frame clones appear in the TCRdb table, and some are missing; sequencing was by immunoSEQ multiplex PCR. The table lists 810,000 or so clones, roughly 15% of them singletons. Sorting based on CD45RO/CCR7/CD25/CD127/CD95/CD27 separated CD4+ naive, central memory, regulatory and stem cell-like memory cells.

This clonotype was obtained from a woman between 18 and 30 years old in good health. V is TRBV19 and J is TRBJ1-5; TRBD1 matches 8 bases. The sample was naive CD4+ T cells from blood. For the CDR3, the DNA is TGTGCCAGTACCCTGGGGGACAGGCTTCAGCCCCAGCATTTT. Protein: CASTLGDRLQPQHF.